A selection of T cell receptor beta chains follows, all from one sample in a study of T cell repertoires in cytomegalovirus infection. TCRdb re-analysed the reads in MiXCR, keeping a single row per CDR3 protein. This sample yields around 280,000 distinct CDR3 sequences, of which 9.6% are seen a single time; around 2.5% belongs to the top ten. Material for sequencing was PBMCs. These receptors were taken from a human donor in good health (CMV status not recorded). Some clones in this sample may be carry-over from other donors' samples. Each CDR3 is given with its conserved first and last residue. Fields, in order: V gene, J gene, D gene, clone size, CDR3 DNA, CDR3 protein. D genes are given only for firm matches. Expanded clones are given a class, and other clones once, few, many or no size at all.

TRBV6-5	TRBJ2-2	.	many	TGTGCCAGCAGTTACTCGCAGGGGAACACCGGGGAGCTGTTTTTT	CASSYSQGNTGELFF
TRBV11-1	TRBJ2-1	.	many	TGTGCCAGCAGCGGAGGAGATGGCGATCTGGGCTCCTACAATGAGCAGTTCTTC	CASSGGDGDLGSYNEQFF
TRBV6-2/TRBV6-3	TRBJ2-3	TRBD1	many	TGTGCCAGCAGTTCGGACAGGGCGGCAGATACGCAGTATTTT	CASSSDRAADTQYF
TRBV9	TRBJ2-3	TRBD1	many	TGTGCCAGCAGCATCACTACAGGGGGAATCGCCTATGGCACAGATACGCAGTATTTT	CASSITTGGIAYGTDTQYF
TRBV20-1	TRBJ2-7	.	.	TGCAGTCCGACAGCGAACAGGGTCCTTCGGGACGAGCAGTACTTC	CSPTANRVLRDEQYF
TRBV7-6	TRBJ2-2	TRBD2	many	TGTGCCAGCTTTGGGGGGGGTGATACCACCGGGGAGCTGTTTTTT	CASFGGGDTTGELFF
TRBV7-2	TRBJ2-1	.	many	TGTGCCAGCAGCTTAAGCGGGTTCTCCTACAATGAGCAGTTCTTC	CASSLSGFSYNEQFF
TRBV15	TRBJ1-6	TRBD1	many	TGTGCCACCAGCAAAGGACAGGTCAGATCACCCCTCCACTTT	CATSKGQVRSPLHF
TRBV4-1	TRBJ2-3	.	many	TGCGCCAGCAGCCAAGAGAGGATAAGCACAGATACGCAGTATTTT	CASSQERISTDTQYF
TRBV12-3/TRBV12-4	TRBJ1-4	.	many	TGTGCCAGCAGTGGGTCGGGCAGGTTGGATGAAAAACTGTTTTTT	CASSGSGRLDEKLFF
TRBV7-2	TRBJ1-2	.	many	TGTGCCAGCAGCTTAGAACGGAAAGGCTACACCTTC	CASSLERKGYTF
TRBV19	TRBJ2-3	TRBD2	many	TGTGCCAGTAAAGGACTAGCTACAGATACGCAGTATTTT	CASKGLATDTQYF
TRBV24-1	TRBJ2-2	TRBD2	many	TGTGCCACCAGTGATCAGGGACTAGCGGGGGTCACCGGGGAGCTGTTTTTT	CATSDQGLAGVTGELFF
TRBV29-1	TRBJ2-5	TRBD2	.	TGCAGCGTTCTACTTCGGACTAGCGGGGGGCGTTCAGGGACCCAGTACTTC	CSVLLRTSGGRSGTQYF
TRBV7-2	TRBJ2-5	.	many	TGTGCCAGCAGCTCAAGGACAGTTCTCCCTGAGACCCAGTACTTC	CASSSRTVLPETQYF
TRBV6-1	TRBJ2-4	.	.	TGTGCCAGCAAAGGACCTTCCCTAGCCAAAAACATTCAGTACTTC	CASKGPSLAKNIQYF
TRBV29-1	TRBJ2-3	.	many	TGCAGCGTTGAAGGCCGGACCTCAGATACGCAGTATTTT	CSVEGRTSDTQYF
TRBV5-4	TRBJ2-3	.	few	TGTGCCAGCAGCTCCCGGGGGGCCGGGGATACGCAGTATTTT	CASSSRGAGDTQYF
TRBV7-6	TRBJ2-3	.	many	TGTGCCAGCAGCCCACGTAGTAGCCCATTCGCGGGGCGCACAGATACGCAGTATTTT	CASSPRSSPFAGRTDTQYF
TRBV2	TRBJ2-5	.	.	TGTGCCAGCAGTGAAGATGGGACCCGGAGGGGCTTC	CASSEDGTRRGF
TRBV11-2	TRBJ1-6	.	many	TGTGCCAGCAGGCCGGGATATAATTCACCCCTCCACTTT	CASRPGYNSPLHF
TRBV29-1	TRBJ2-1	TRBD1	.	TGCAGCGTAGGGACAGGGGAGGGTTACAATGAGCAGTTCTTC	CSVGTGEGYNEQFF
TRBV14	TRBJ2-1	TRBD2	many	TGTGCCAGCAGCCACCGAAGCGGACTAGCGGGGCCTTACAATGAGCAGTTCTTC	CASSHRSGLAGPYNEQFF
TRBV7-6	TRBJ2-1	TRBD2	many	TGTGCCAGCAGCTCGGGACTAGCGGGGGGGCAGGTCGAGCAGTTCTTC	CASSSGLAGGQVEQFF
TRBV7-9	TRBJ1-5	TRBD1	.	TGTGCCAGCAGCCTCCAGACAGGGGTGGGCAATCAGCCCCAGCATTTT	CASSLQTGVGNQPQHF
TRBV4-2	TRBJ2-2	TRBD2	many	TGTGCCAGCAGCCAGAATAGCGGGGGTTCCACCGGGGAGCTGTTTTTT	CASSQNSGGSTGELFF
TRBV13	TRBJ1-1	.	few	TGTGCCAGCAGCCCGAGGGCGGGAGGGAACACTGAAGCTTTCTTT	CASSPRAGGNTEAFF
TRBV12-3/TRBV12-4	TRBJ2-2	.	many	TGTGCCAGCAGTTTAGGGCGGACAGTAAACACCGGGGAGCTGTTTTTT	CASSLGRTVNTGELFF
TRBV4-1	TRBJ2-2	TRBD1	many	TGCGCCAGCAGCCAAGGGATACTGCGAAGGGACAGGGGTTCGTGGGGGGAGCTGTTTTTT	CASSQGILRRDRGSWGELFF
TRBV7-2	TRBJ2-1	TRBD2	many	TGTGCCAGCAGCTTAGGGGGAGGGATAAGGAATGAGCAGTTCTTC	CASSLGGGIRNEQFF
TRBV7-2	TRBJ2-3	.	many	TGTGCCAGCAGCCCGACTCCCCAGGCGCAGTATTTT	CASSPTPQAQYF
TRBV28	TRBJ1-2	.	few	TGTGCCAGCAGTTTATCAAGGGGCGAGAATGGCTACACCTTC	CASSLSRGENGYTF
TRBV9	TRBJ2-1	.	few	TGTGCCAGCAGCGTAGGAAGCCAGGGGGGCAAGTACAATGAGCAGTTCTTC	CASSVGSQGGKYNEQFF
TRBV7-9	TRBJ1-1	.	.	TGTGCCAGCAGCCAACCCCGGGACATGCTACTAATGAACACTGAAGCTTTCTTT	CASSQPRDMLLMNTEAFF
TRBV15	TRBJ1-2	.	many	TGTGCCACCAGCAGAGATAGACTAACGGACTACTATGGCTACACCTTC	CATSRDRLTDYYGYTF
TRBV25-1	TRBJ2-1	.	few	TGTGCCAGCAGTGCTAAATTACCAGAGCAGTTCTTC	CASSAKLPEQFF
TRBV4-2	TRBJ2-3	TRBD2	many	TGTGCCAGCAGCCAAGATCCCCTAGCGGGTGGTGCAGATACGCAGTATTTT	CASSQDPLAGGADTQYF
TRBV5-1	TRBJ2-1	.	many	TGCGCCAGCAGCTTGGAGCGGTACAATGAGCAGTTCTTC	CASSLERYNEQFF
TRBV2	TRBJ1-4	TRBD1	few	TGTGCCAGCAGGGGACAGGTGCGAGAAAAACTGTTTTTT	CASRGQVREKLFF
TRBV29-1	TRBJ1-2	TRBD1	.	TGCAGCGTTGATTCTCCGGGACAGGGGGCCTCCGGAGGGGGCTACACCTTC	CSVDSPGQGASGGGYTF
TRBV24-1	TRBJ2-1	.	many	TGTGCCACCAGTGACCCAGTGTTGAAAGGGGGAAATGAGCAGTTCTTC	CATSDPVLKGGNEQFF
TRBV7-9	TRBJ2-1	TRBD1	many	TGTGCCAGCAGCTCTGGGACAGGGGTCTACAATGAGCAGTTCTTC	CASSSGTGVYNEQFF
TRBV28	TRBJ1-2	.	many	TGTGCCAGCAGTGTATTAGGACAGTTTAACTATGGCTACACCTTC	CASSVLGQFNYGYTF
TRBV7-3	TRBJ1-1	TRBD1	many	TGTGCCAGCAGCACAACAGGGGCAGGGCCCACTGAAGCTTTCTTT	CASSTTGAGPTEAFF
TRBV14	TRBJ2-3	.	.	TGTGCCAGCAGCCAAGCGTGGACCCCGGTGGCTAGAGGATTTTCAGATACGCAGTATTTT	CASSQAWTPVARGFSDTQYF